The clone carrying this T cell receptor beta chain was seen only a few times. Antigen: not known. Germline CDR1 reads SGHTA; CDR2 reads FQGNSA. Between the trimmed V and J ends, which lost 0 bases and 7 bases, there was a span of 10 bases. CDR3 length: 13 residues. It was 5'RACE with constant-segment primers that produced the TCR alpha and TCR beta cDNA libraries, which carried sample barcodes and UMIs. Each CDR3 protein is one row after TCRdb ran MiXCR on the 5' RACE reads. In the table there are 300,000 to 350,000 distinct CDR3 sequences, approximately 14% of which are singletons. The data originate from a study of T-cell memory formation after mild COVID-19. Study-wide results and limits: SARS-CoV-2 specificity was not confirmed for second-wave clones peaking on day 37. Pre-infection memory contained some responding clones, which suggested that cross-reactive memory had joined.

The TCR was taken from a man aged 18 to 30 who had mild COVID-19 (a few samples of this study predate the infection). Cell type and time point are not known. This chain connects TRBV7-2 to TRBJ2-7, with a possible D match to TRBD1 (5 bases). Sequenced sample: PBMCs or a T cell subset sorted from them (not recorded which). The CDR3 sequence: CASSLARHREQYF. The DNA of the CDR3 is TGTGCCAGCAGCTTAGCGCGGCACAGGGAGCAGTACTTC.